Listed below are T cell receptor beta chains from one sample, sequenced in a study of blood T cells in healthy people across ages. TCRdb re-called the 5' RACE reads through MiXCR, storing one row per CDR3 protein. The data contain roughly 1,500,000 distinct CDR3 sequences, 30% to 40% of them seen just once; the ten biggest clones take up 11%. Sequencing was done on a sample of blood. Every receptor here comes from a woman aged 25 to 39 in good health. Both conserved end residues are part of each CDR3. The D gene is left open where the match is weak. The size of a clone is reported for some rows only, either as once, few or many, or as a class for expanded clones.

D gene | clone size | J gene | CDR3 length | V gene | CDR3 protein | CDR3 DNA
TRBD2 | few | TRBJ2-5 | 15 | TRBV12-3/TRBV12-4 | CASNPGSGYQETQYF | TGTGCCAGCAACCCGGGTAGCGGGTACCAAGAGACCCAGTACTTC
TRBD2 | . | TRBJ2-1 | 18 | TRBV10-1 | CASRGAGLAGDSYNEQFF | TGCGCCAGCAGAGGAGCGGGACTAGCGGGAGACTCCTACAATGAGCAGTTCTTC
. | . | TRBJ2-3 | 11 | TRBV30 | CAWSGTDTQYF | TGTGCCTGGAGTGGCACAGATACGCAGTATTTT
TRBD2 | few | TRBJ2-7 | 13 | TRBV28 | CASSDSSGGREYF | TGTGCCAGCAGTGATTCTAGCGGGGGCCGCGAGTACTTC
. | . | TRBJ1-1 | 12 | TRBV10-3 | CAISSGDTEAFF | TGTGCCATCAGCTCTGGGGACACTGAAGCTTTCTTT
. | few | TRBJ2-7 | 12 | TRBV6-6 | CASSSPLYEQYF | TGTGCCAGCAGTTCCCCATTGTACGAGCAGTACTTC
TRBD2 | . | TRBJ2-5 | 14 | TRBV24-1 | CATSTSGREETQYF | TGTGCCACCTCGACTAGCGGGAGGGAGGAGACCCAGTACTTC
. | . | TRBJ2-3 | 16 | TRBV14 | CASSQRGARSTDTQYF | TGTGCCAGCAGCCAAAGGGGGGCGAGGAGCACAGATACGCAGTATTTT
TRBD1 | many | TRBJ2-7 | 14 | TRBV6-1 | CASSGGDRGYEQYF | TGTGCCAGCAGCGGTGGGGACAGGGGCTACGAGCAGTACTTC
TRBD1 | . | TRBJ1-2 | 15 | TRBV3-1 | CTSSQGPGTAYGYTF | TGTACCAGCAGCCAAGGTCCCGGGACAGCATATGGCTACACCTTC
. | . | TRBJ1-1 | 14 | TRBV21-1 | CASSRWGSGTEAFF | .
. | many | TRBJ2-1 | 14 | TRBV25-1 | CASSELGNNNEQFF | TGTGCCAGCAGTGAACTAGGGAACAACAATGAGCAGTTCTTC
. | few | TRBJ1-1 | 15 | TRBV20-1 | CSARQGSLWNTEAFF | TGCAGTGCTAGGCAGGGAAGTCTCTGGAACACTGAAGCTTTCTTT
. | few | TRBJ1-1 | 13 | TRBV20-1 | CSARVDPRSRAFF | TGCAGTGCTAGAGTGGATCCACGTTCCAGAGCTTTCTTT
TRBD1 | . | TRBJ2-7 | 14 | TRBV29-1 | CSVRVQGGRDEQYF | TGCAGCGTTCGGGTACAGGGGGGACGTGACGAGCAGTACTTC
. | . | TRBJ1-2 | 15 | TRBV24-1 | CATSDYPQGREGYTF | TGTGCCACCAGTGATTACCCTCAGGGACGGGAGGGCTACACCTTC
. | . | TRBJ1-1 | 14 | TRBV12-3/TRBV12-4 | CVSSPGTVNTEAFF | TGTGTCAGCAGCCCCGGGACGGTGAACACTGAAGCTTTCTTT
. | many | TRBJ2-5 | 12 | TRBV3-1 | CASSSAGETQYF | TGTGCCAGCAGCTCAGCGGGAGAGACCCAGTACTTC